What follows are 17 T cell receptor beta chains derived from one specimen sequenced in a study of T cell responses to AZD1222 COVID-19 vaccine. Measured with immunoSEQ multiplex PCR; TCRdb has only the in-frame clones, and not every one. The sample shows about 34,000 clones, roughly 74% of them seen only once. The sample here was peripheral blood, taken 28 days after the second AZD1222 dose. The receptors derive from an adult who received the AZD1222 COVID-19 vaccine.

The genes are TRBV10-2 and TRBJ2-7; D unresolved. Trimming pared 0 bases from V and 2 bases from J, leaving 14 bases between. CDR3 length: 16 residues. Germline V gene lookup returns CDR1 WSHSY and CDR2 SAAADI. The CDR3 region is CASSESIYVSAYEQYF. CDR3 nucleotides: TGCGCCAGCAGTGAGTCGATTTATGTGTCAGCCTACGAGCAGTACTTC.

V usage is TRBV6-2 or TRBV6-3 and J usage is TRBJ2-5; the match to TRBD2 covers 12 bases. CDR1 is MNHEY and CDR2 is SVGEGT in the germline V gene. V dropped 2 bases and J dropped 4; count of bases not matched to a gene: 5. The CDR3 runs 16 residues. The CDR3 DNA reads as TGTGCCAGCAGTTACGCGACTAGCGGGAGCACAGAGACCCAGTACTTC. This translates into CASSYATSGSTETQYF.

This sequence joins TRBV7-2 and TRBJ1-1, with a possible D match to TRBD1 (5 bases). Between the trimmed V and J ends, which lost 5 bases and 6 bases, there was a span of 22 bases. The CDR3 spans 16 residues. Germline-derived CDR1 and CDR2 are SGHTA and FQGNSA. The CDR3 sequence: CASSLNGGGRFAEAFF. The CDR3 DNA is TGTGCCAGCAGCCTAAACGGGGGAGGGAGATTCGCTGAAGCTTTCTTT.

The gene calls are TRBV7-9 and TRBJ1-2; no clear D gene. V dropped 2 bases and J dropped 4 bases, with 14 bases sitting between them. The CDR3 runs 15 residues. CDR1 is SEHNR and CDR2 is FQNEAQ in the germline V gene (reference sequence). CDR3 sequence reads: CASSLMDAGSYGYTF. The CDR3 bases are TGTGCCAGCAGCTTAATGGACGCGGGGAGCTATGGCTACACCTTC.

In its sample, this clone was seen once. The rearrangement links TRBV6-5 to TRBJ1-2, with 7 bases fitting TRBD1. This CDR3 comprises 14 residues. The V gene end was trimmed by 6 bases and the J gene end by 3 bases; junction bases not matched to a gene: 7. The V gene's germline CDR1 is MNHEY and CDR2 SVGAGI. The CDR3 region has the DNA TGTGCCAGCAGACGGGACAGCTCCTACTATGGCTACACCTTC. It encodes CASRRDSSYYGYTF.

The V gene is TRBV5-1, the J gene TRBJ1-2; possible D gene TRBD1, 5 bases. The CDR3 runs 14 residues. Trimming pared 0 bases from V and 8 bases from J, leaving 14 bases between. Germline assignment: CDR1 SGHRS and CDR2 YFSETQ. CDR3 loop: CASSLGAGLGGYTF. Here the CDR3 DNA reads TGCGCCAGCAGCTTGGGGGCAGGGCTAGGCGGCTACACCTTC.

The chain combines TRBV5-6 with TRBJ2-7; D is ambiguous. The V gene lost 1 base and the J gene lost 6 bases, with 5 bases spanning the gap. The germline V gene has CDR1 SGHDT and CDR2 YYEEEE. The CDR3 totals 11 residues. CDR3: CASSLYREQYV. In nucleotides, the CDR3 is TGTGCCAGCAGCTTGTATCGCGAGCAGTACGTC.

The chain links TRBV24-1 to TRBJ1-2; D might be TRBD1 (5 bases). V was clipped by 1 base and J by 7 bases, with 9 bases between them. The CDR3 totals 13 residues. Germline-derived CDR1 and CDR2 are KGHDR and SFDVKD. This CDR3 is CATSDFEGAGYTF. DNA for the CDR3: TGTGCCACCAGTGATTTTGAAGGGGCTGGCTACACCTTC.

The V and J genes are TRBV11-2 and TRBJ1-1, with 11 positions matching TRBD1. The CDR3 totals 15 residues. J lost 0 bases, V lost 4 bases, and 1 base had no gene match. Germline V gene lookup returns CDR1 SGHAT and CDR2 FQNNGV. The CDR3 reads CASSWTGGLNTEAFF. The CDR3 DNA reads TGTGCCAGCAGCTGGACAGGGGGCCTGAACACTGAAGCTTTCTTT.

The V and J genes are TRBV2 and TRBJ1-4, with D unclear. Germline values: CDR1 SNHLY, CDR2 FYNNEI. This CDR3 contains 15 residues. The V gene lost 0 bases and the J gene lost 2 bases, with 7 bases spanning the gap. CDR3 protein: CASSEARTTNEKLFF. The CDR3 bases are TGTGCCAGCAGTGAAGCGCGGACTACTAATGAAAAACTGTTTTTT. Drawing the rest from reference TRBV2 and TRBJ1-4, the complete variable domain is EPEVTQTPSHQVTQMGQEVILRCVPISNHLYFYWYRQILGQKVEFLVSFYNNEISEKSEIFDDQFSVERPDGSNFTLKIRSTKLEDSAMYFCASSEARTTNEKLFFGSGTQLSVL.

This rearrangement joins TRBV4-3 to TRBJ2-1; 7 positions agree with TRBD2. The CDR3 has 15 amino acids. Looked up from germline, CDR1 is LGHNA and CDR2 is YSLEER. J lost 0 bases, V lost 6 bases, and 5 bases had no gene match. The CDR3 DNA sequence: TGCGCCAGCAGTACTAGCGATTACTCCTACAATGAGCAGTTCTTC. It specifies CASSTSDYSYNEQFF.

This clone was detected a few times. The CDR3 loop reads CASSDRLNTEAFF. CDR3 bases: TGTGCCAGTAGTGACAGATTGAACACTGAAGCTTTCTTT. J is TRBJ1-1 and V is TRBV19; the D gene is possibly TRBD1 (5 bases). From germline, CDR1 is LNHDA and CDR2 SQIVND (reference sequence). This CDR3 comprises 13 residues. Trimming stripped 5 bases from V and 0 bases from J, with 7 bases between.

The chain recombines TRBV5-1 with TRBJ2-2; maybe TRBD2 (5 bases). Per germline, CDR1 SGHRS and CDR2 YFSETQ. The CDR3 sequence is 15 residues long. Trimming stripped 2 bases from V and 2 bases from J, with 10 bases between. CDR3 in DNA: TGCGCCAGCAGCTTCGGGCTAGCTAACACCGGGGAGCTGTTTTTT. This encodes CASSFGLANTGELFF.

The chain recombines TRBV6-6 with TRBJ1-2; 8 bases agree with TRBD1. The CDR3 has 14 residues. CDR1 and CDR2 (germline): MNHNY, SVGAGI (reference sequence). V was pared by 5 bases and J by 5 bases, with 7 bases of the junction left unmatched. CDR3 nucleotide sequence: TGTGCCAGCAGTGCACAGGGGGATGGGTATGGCTACACCTTC. Its translation is CASSAQGDGYGYTF.

This clone rates as medium-sized. This CDR3 is CASSYSLTSGQDTQYF. The CDR3 nucleotides read TGTGCCAGCAGTTACTCTTTGACTAGCGGACAAGATACGCAGTATTTT. The chain has TRBV6-5 and TRBJ2-3; 9 bases fit TRBD2. The ends lost 0 bases at V and 5 bases at J; junction bases unmatched: 6. The CDR3 length is 16 residues. The V gene's germline CDR1 is MNHEY and CDR2 SVGAGI.

CDR3 sequence: CASSPSLGRTSPLHF. The CDR3 DNA follows: TGTGCCAGCTCTCCCTCGTTGGGGAGAACTTCACCCCTCCACTTT. V is TRBV11-3 and J is TRBJ1-6; D unresolved. CDR1 and CDR2 from the germline V gene are SGHNT and YENEEA. With 8 bases removed from V and 9 bases from J, the gap between germline ends came to 20 bases. The CDR3 runs 15 residues.

The chain employs TRBV9 and TRBJ1-3, with D perhaps matching TRBD1 (5 bases). This CDR3 comprises 15 residues. V was pared by 0 bases and J by 3 bases, with 10 bases between. Germline V gene sequence: CDR1 SGDLS, CDR2 YYNGEE. DNA for the CDR3: TGTGCCAGCAGCGTAGATGGGGGTAATGGAAACACCATATATTTT. It translates to CASSVDGGNGNTIYF.